This TCR beta chain was recovered during a study of regulatory T cells in long-lasting Graves disease. Study-wide points: Graves' patients with persistent disease showed TCR diversity lower than patients newly diagnosed.

Combining iRepertoire HTBI primers with Arm-PCR of CDR3 regions, the authors built TCR beta libraries. One entry per CDR3 protein, called by TCRdb with MiXCR from the multiplex PCR reads. The sample lists 350,000 to 500,000 distinct CDR3 sequences, approximately 16% occurring once. Time point of the sample: newly diagnosed GD, antithyroid drugs for less than 3 months. Scientists built the TCR library using RNA that was extracted from PBMCs. This clonotype came up many times. Its specificity is unknown. CDR3 length: 15 residues. CDR1 and CDR2 (germline): SGHTA, FQGNSA. V shed 1 base and J shed 7 bases, with 14 bases lying between them. These same records also appear under a second study, on T cells in Graves' hyperthyroidism and ophthalmopathy. That source notes: Each patient was aged 18 to 65 and had newly diagnosed hyperthyroidism of under 2 months' duration. HTBI primers were used for first-round RT-PCR of the TCR CDR3. Ophthalmopathy was identified by the model a median roughly 6.5 months ahead of onset.

The source is a woman in her late teens or twenties with Graves disease. The chain uses TRBV7-2 and TRBJ1-5; D remains ambiguous. Sequences were derived from peripheral blood mononuclear cells (PBMCs), sampled at new diagnosis, from a patient treated with antithyroid drugs. CDR3 in amino acids: CASSLEGLFGQPQHF. For the CDR3, the DNA is TGTGCCAGCAGCTTAGAAGGCCTCTTTGGGCAGCCCCAGCATTTT.